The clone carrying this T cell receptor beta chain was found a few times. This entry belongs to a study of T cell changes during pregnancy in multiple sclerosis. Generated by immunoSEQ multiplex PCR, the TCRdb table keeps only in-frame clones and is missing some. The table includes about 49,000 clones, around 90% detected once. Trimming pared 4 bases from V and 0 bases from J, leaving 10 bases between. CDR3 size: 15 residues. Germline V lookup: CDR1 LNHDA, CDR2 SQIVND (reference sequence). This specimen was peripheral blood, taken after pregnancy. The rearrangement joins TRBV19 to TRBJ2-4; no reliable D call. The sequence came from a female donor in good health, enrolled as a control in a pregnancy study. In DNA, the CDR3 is TGTGCCAGTAGTACCCCTACGGGAGCCAAAAACATTCAGTACTTC. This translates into CASSTPTGAKNIQYF.